The next 8 T cell receptor beta chains were all read from a single sample in a study of cytomegalovirus exposure and HLA in healthy donors (dated by TCRdb to between 2016 and 2019). The method behind the library was the immunoSEQ multiplex PCR assay. A mixture of 60 forward primers for TCR Vbeta segments and 13 reverse primers for TCR Jbeta segments was used in the multiplex PCR. What TCRdb holds here is the immuneACCESS table cut down to in-frame rearrangements. Part of the clones is not present; checked against another copy, under half of the missing clones reflect an unresolved V gene, and the others are unexplained. This sample is represented by roughly 200,000 clones; more than 60% of them were singletons. Approximately 3.7% of the sample goes to the ten largest clones. Sequenced input: PBMCs. The receptors originated from a woman between 55 and 75 years old in good health and CMV-seropositive.

J is TRBJ2-2 and V is TRBV7-2, with D uncertain. CDR3 length equals 14 residues. Germline V gene lookup returns CDR1 SGHTA and CDR2 FQGNSA. V was trimmed by 2 bases and J by 4 bases, leaving 8 bases between them. The DNA of the CDR3 is TGTGCCAGCAGCTTACTCGCAGGCACCGGGGAGCTGTTTTTT. Its protein is CASSLLAGTGELFF.

Of note for this clone: The same CDR3 can be traced to other DNA sequences in this sample. The chain uses TRBV30 and TRBJ1-4; 7 nucleotides line up with TRBD1. The germline CDR1 and CDR2 sequences are GTSNPN and SVGIG (reference sequence). V was clipped by 3 bases and J by 8 bases; unmatched bases: 6. The CDR3 is 13 amino acids. CDR3 DNA: TGTGCCTGGAGCGACAGGGCAGGGGAAAAACTGTTTTTT. This encodes CAWSDRAGEKLFF.

This clone was seen a handful of times. V gene TRBV7-9 combines with J gene TRBJ2-7; D gene unclear. The V end lost 2 bases, the J end lost 1 base, and 3 bases lay between the germline ends. Germline V gene lookup returns CDR1 SEHNR and CDR2 FQNEAQ (reference sequence). The CDR3 is made up of 12 amino acids. As DNA, the CDR3 is TGTGCCAGCAGCTTACATTCCTACGAGCAGTACTTC. Its translation is CASSLHSYEQYF.

The rearrangement links TRBV5-1 to TRBJ2-5, with 11 bases aligning to TRBD2. Trimming cost V 0 bases and J 10 bases; bases outside gene matches: 8. CDR3 length: 15 amino acids. From germline, CDR1 is SGHRS and CDR2 YFSETQ. CDR3 DNA: TGCGCCAGCAGCTTGGGACTAGCGGGGACCCTGAGCCAGTACTTC. As protein: CASSLGLAGTLSQYF.

This clone occurred once. The CDR3 region has the DNA TGTGCCAGTAGTTTCCGACTAGCAGTTCTAGAGACCCAGTACTTC. Its protein is CASSFRLAVLETQYF. This rearrangement joins TRBV19 to TRBJ2-5; TRBD2 matches 7 bases. The CDR3 extends over 15 amino acids. Germline lookup yields CDR1 LNHDA and CDR2 SQIVND (reference sequence). The ends lost 5 bases at V and 4 bases at J; junction bases unmatched: 10.

This chain uses TRBV10-3 with TRBJ2-3; 13 nucleotides line up with TRBD2. Germline V gene data show CDR1 as ENHRY and CDR2 as SYGVKD. The CDR3 spans 16 residues. V gave up 6 bases and J gave up 6 bases; unmatched junction bases: 9. In DNA, the CDR3 is TGTGCCATCAGCTCCACTAGCGGGAGGGAACTTGATACGCAGTATTTT. Translated: CAISSTSGRELDTQYF.

This chain links TRBV5-1 with TRBJ2-3; 7 bases are shared with TRBD2. Germline V gene sequence: CDR1 SGHRS, CDR2 YFSETQ. The CDR3 contains 15 residues. With V trimmed by 4 bases and J by 8 bases, 13 bases remained unmatched. The CDR3 DNA follows: TGCGCCAGCAGCGTAAGGGACTACGGGCGGGGTACGCAGTATTTT. Translation gives CASSVRDYGRGTQYF.

CDR3 DNA: TGTGCCAGCAGCCCCCAGGGGGGACCCACGGAGACCCAGTACTTC. This gives the protein CASSPQGGPTETQYF. V usage is TRBV7-2 and J usage is TRBJ2-5; perhaps TRBD1 as D (7 bases). Trimming removed 5 bases at V and 5 bases at J, with 18 bases between. The CDR3 totals 15 residues. CDR1 SGHTA and CDR2 FQGNSA come from the germline V gene. The variable domain in full, completed from reference TRBV7-2 and TRBJ2-5, reads GAGVSQSPSNKVTEKGKDVELRCDPISGHTALYWYRQSLGQGLEFLIYFQGNSAPDKSGLPSDRFSAERTGGSVSTLTIQRTQQEDSAVYLCASSPQGGPTETQYFGPGTRLLVL.